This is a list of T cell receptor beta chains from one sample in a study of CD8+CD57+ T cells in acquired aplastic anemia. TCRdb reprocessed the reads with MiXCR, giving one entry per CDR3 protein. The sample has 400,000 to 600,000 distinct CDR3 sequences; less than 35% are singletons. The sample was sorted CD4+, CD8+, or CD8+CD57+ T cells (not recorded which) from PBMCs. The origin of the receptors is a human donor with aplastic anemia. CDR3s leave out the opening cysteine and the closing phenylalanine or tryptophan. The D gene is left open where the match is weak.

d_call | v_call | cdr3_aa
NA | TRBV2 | ACSAPRGMNTEAF
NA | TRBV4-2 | ASSPGQLFPDTQY
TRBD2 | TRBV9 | ASSVGPSGSYEQY
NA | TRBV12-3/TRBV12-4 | ASTTGISGNTIY
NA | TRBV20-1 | STTTGEAGEQY
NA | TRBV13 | ASSLAGFGDIQLYEQY
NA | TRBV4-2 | ASRQDLVGLRNTEAF
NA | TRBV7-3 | ASSLAGASMNEQY
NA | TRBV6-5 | ASSFLLGEQY
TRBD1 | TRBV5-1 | ASSGDGQGNTEAF